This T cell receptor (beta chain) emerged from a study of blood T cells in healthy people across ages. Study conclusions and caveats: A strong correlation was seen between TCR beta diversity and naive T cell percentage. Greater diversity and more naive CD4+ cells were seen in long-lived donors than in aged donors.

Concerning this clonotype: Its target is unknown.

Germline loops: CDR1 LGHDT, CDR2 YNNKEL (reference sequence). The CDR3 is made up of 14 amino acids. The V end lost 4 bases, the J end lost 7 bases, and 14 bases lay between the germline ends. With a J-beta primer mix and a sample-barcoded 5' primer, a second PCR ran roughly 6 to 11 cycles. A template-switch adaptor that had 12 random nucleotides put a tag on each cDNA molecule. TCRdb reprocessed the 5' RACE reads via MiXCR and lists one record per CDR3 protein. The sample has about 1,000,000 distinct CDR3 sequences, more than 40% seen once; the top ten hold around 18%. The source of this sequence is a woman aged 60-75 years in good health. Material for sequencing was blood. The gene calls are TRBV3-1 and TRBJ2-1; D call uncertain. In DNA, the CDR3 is TGTGCCAGCAGCCCCCTCGGCCAAAGGAATGAGCAGTTCTTC. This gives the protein CASSPLGQRNEQFF.